This T cell receptor beta chain was documented in a study of blood T cell repertoires in COVID-19. In the original processing: Reference gene primer amplification gave estimated nucleated cell counts. TCRdb keeps only in-frame clones here, not all; method: immunoSEQ multiplex PCR. That table furnishes V, J and clone size, whereas the DNA furnished D and trimming. The sample carries a few hundred thousand clones, approximately 85% recorded once. CDR1 LNHDA and CDR2 SQIVND come from the germline V gene (reference sequence). Trimming left V 3 bases short and J 1 base short, with 11 bases between. The length of the CDR3 is 15 residues. Within 2 weeks of study entry, exposed participants had contacted a PCR-confirmed or clinician-diagnosed COVID-19 case.

The chain is built from TRBV19 and TRBJ2-3; no reliable D call. The specimen sequenced was PBMCs or T cells enriched from blood (not recorded which). This receptor was identified in a woman in her forties or fifties who had been exposed to COVID-19. The CDR3 DNA reads as TGTGCCAGTAGTATGCTCGAGAGGCGCACAGATACGCAGTATTTT. This codes for CASSMLERRTDTQYF.